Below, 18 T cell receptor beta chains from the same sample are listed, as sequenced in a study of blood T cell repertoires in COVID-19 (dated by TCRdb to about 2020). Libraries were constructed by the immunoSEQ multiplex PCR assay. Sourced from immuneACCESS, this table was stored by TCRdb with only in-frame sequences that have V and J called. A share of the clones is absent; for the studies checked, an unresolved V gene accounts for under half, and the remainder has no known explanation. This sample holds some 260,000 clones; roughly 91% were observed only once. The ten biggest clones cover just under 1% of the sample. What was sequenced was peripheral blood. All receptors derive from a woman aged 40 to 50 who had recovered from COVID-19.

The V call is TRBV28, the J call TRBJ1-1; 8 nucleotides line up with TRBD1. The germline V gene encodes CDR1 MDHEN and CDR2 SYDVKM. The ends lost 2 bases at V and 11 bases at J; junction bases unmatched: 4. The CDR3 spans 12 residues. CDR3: CASSLQGAGAFF. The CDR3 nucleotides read TGTGCCAGCAGTTTACAGGGGGCTGGGGCTTTCTTT.

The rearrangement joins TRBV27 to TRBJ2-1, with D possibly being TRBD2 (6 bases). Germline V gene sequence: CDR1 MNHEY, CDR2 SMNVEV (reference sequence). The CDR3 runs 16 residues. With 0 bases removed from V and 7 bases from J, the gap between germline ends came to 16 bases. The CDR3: CASSLSIRRAGNEQFF. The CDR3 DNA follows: TGTGCCAGCAGTTTATCGATCCGGAGGGCGGGGAATGAGCAGTTCTTC.

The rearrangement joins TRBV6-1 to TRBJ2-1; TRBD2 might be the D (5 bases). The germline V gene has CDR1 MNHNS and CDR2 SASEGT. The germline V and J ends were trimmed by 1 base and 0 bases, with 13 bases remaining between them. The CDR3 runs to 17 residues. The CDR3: CASSEDSGEPSYNEQFF. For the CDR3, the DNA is TGTGCCAGCAGTGAAGATAGTGGGGAGCCCTCCTACAATGAGCAGTTCTTC.

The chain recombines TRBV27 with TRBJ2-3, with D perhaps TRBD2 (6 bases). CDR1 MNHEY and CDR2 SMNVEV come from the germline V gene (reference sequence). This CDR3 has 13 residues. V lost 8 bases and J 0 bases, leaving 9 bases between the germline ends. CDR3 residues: CASGTPSTDTQYF. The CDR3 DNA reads TGTGCCAGCGGGACTCCCAGCACAGATACGCAGTATTTT.

CDR3: CASRRGGAQYF. CDR3 sequence (DNA): TGTGCCAGCAGGAGGGGGGGGGCCCAGTACTTC. The V gene is TRBV6-5, the J gene TRBJ2-5; TRBD2 might be the D (7 bases). The CDR3 consists of 11 residues. Germline values: CDR1 MNHEY, CDR2 SVGAGI. Trimming took off 6 bases at V and 9 bases at J, with 11 bases between the two ends.

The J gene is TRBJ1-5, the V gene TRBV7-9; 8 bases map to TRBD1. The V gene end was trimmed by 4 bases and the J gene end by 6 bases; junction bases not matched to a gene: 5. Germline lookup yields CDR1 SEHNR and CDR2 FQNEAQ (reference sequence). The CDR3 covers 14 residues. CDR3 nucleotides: TGTGCCAGCAGCTCGGACAGGGCCACTCAGCCCCAGCATTTT. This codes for CASSSDRATQPQHF. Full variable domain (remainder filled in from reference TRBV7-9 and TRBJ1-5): DTGVSQNPRHKITKRGQNVTFRCDPISEHNRLYWYRQTLGQGPEFLTYFQNEAQLEKSRLLSDRFSAERPKGSFSTLEIQRTEQGDSAMYLCASSSDRATQPQHFGDGTRLSIL.

The CDR3 here is CASSQEPGLAGGWFF. The CDR3 DNA sequence: TGCGCCAGCAGCCAAGAACCGGGACTAGCGGGAGGGTGGTTCTTC. V is TRBV5-1 and J is TRBJ2-1, with 16 nucleotides matching TRBD2. Trimming took 4 bases from V and 15 from J; bases not matched to a gene: 10. Germline assignment: CDR1 SGHRS and CDR2 YFSETQ. This CDR3 is 15 amino acids long.

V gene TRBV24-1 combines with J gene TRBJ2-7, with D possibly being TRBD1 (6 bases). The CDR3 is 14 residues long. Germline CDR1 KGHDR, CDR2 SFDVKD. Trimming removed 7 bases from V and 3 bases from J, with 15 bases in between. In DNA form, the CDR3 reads TGTGCCACCAGCGCATCCGGGACATACTACGAGCAGTACGTC. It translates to CATSASGTYYEQYV.

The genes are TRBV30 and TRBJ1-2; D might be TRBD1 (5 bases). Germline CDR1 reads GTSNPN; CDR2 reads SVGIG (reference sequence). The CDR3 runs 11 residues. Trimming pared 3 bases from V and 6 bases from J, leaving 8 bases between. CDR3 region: CAWRWGDGYTF. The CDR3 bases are TGTGCCTGGAGGTGGGGGGATGGCTACACCTTC. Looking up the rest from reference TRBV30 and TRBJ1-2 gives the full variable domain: SQTIHQWPATLVQPVGSPLSLECTVEGTSNPNLYWYRQAAGRGLQLLFYSVGIGQISSEVPQNLSASRPQDRQFILSSKKLLLSDSGFYLCAWRWGDGYTFGSGTRLTVV.

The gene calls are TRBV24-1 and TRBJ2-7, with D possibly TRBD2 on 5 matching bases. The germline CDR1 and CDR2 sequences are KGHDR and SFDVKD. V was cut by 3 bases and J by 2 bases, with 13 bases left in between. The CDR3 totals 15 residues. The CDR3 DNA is TGTGCCACCAGTGATACCCCTAGCCTCCCCTACGAGCAGTACTTC. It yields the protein CATSDTPSLPYEQYF.

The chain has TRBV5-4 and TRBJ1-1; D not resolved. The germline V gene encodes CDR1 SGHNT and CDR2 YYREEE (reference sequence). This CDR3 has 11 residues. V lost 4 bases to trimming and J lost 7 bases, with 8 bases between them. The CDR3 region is CASSPRYEAFF. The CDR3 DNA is TGTGCCAGCAGCCCCCGTTATGAAGCTTTCTTT.

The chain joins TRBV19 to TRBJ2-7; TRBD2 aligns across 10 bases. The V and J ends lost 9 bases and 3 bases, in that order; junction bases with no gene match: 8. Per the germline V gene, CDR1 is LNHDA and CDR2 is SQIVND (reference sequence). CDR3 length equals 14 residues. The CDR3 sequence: CASKTSGVDYEQYF. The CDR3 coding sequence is TGTGCCAGCAAAACTAGCGGGGTGGACTACGAGCAGTACTTC.

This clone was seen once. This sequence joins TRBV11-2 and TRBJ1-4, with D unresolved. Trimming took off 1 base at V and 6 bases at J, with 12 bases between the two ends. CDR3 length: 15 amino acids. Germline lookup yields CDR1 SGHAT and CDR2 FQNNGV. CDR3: CASSLGRVGDEKLFF. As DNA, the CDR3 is TGTGCCAGCAGCTTAGGGCGGGTGGGAGATGAAAAACTGTTTTTT.

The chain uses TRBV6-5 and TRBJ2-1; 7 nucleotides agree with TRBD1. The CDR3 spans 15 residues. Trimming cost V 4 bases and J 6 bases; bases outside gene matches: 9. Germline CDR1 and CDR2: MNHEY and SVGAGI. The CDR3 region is CASSSGQNPSNEQFF. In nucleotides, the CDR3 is TGTGCCAGCAGTTCGGGACAGAACCCCTCCAATGAGCAGTTCTTC.

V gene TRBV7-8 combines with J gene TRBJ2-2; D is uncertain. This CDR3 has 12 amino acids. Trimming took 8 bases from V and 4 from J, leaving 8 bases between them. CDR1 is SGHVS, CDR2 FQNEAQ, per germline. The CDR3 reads CASLQLTGELFF. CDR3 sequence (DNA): TGTGCCAGCTTACAGCTCACCGGGGAGCTGTTTTTT.

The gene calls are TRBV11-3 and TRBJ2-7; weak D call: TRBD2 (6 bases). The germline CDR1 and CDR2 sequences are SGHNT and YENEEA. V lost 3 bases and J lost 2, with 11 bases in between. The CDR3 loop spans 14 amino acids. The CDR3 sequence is CASSLASAPYEQYF. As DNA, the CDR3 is TGTGCCAGCAGCTTGGCTAGCGCTCCCTACGAGCAGTACTTC.

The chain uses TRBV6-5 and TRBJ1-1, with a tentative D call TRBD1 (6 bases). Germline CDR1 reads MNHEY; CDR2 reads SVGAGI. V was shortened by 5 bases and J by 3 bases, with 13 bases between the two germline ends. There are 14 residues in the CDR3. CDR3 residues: CASSRKGVHTEAFF. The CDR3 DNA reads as TGTGCCAGCAGTCGTAAGGGGGTACACACTGAAGCTTTCTTT.

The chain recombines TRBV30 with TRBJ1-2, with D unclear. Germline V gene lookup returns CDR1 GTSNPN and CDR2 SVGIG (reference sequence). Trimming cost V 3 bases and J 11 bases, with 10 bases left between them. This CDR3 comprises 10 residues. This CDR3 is CAWRSVRYTF. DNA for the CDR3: TGTGCCTGGAGGTCGGTGCGGTACACCTTC.